This TCR beta chain was documented in a study of T cells after posttransplantation cyclophosphamide. Findings of the study overall: Recipient CMV seropositivity and CMV reactivation strongly tracked TRB clonality. Later blood repertoires were often dominated by clones from the donor CD8+ memory compartment. Skin or GI-infiltrating T cells shared few TRB sequences with blood.

At least ten counts were recorded for this clone. What it binds is not known. V shed 5 bases and J 13 bases; nucleotides not matched to a gene: 10. CDR3 length: 13 amino acids. CDR1 and CDR2 (germline): SGHAT, FQNNGV. Profiled with immunoSEQ multiplex PCR; TCRdb holds only in-frame clones, not every one. Singletons are absent from the sample, which has 30,000 or so clones. The rearrangement links TRBV11-2 to TRBJ2-1; TRBD1 matches at 8 bases. The TCR sequence derives from a woman aged 25 to 39 in good health and a related stem cell transplant donor. The sample consisted of PBMCs. CDR3 DNA sequence: TGTGCCAGCAGCGCCGGGACAGGTTGGCAACAGTTCTTC. It is translated as CASSAGTGWQQFF.